Sequencing of this T cell receptor beta chain was carried out in a study of a mutant IDH1 vaccine in newly diagnosed glioma. The CDR3 runs to 16 residues. Germline CDR1 is MNHEY and CDR2 is SMNVEV (reference sequence). J was trimmed by 6 bases and V by 6 bases; bases with no gene match: 7. Time point of the sample: week 23, last vaccination. Doses comprised 300 ug of mutant IDH1 20-mer peptide each, plus topical imiquimod. Worth noting for this clone: Antigen specificity is unknown.

TCRdb's table, derived via immunoSEQ multiplex PCR, lists solely in-frame clones and lacks some. Of about 43,000 clones listed, approximately 84% were seen once; the top ten hold less than 3%. The chain uses TRBV27 and TRBJ2-1; 14 bases are shared with TRBD2. This TCR was sampled from a woman aged 18-35 years with glioma. Some clones in this sample may be carry-over from other donors' samples. The starting material was PBMCs, obtained from a glioma patient whose treatment included an IDH1 peptide vaccine. The CDR3 DNA reads as TGTGCCAGCAGGACACGACTAGCGGGAGGGATCAATGAGCAGTTCTTC. It yields the protein CASRTRLAGGINEQFF.